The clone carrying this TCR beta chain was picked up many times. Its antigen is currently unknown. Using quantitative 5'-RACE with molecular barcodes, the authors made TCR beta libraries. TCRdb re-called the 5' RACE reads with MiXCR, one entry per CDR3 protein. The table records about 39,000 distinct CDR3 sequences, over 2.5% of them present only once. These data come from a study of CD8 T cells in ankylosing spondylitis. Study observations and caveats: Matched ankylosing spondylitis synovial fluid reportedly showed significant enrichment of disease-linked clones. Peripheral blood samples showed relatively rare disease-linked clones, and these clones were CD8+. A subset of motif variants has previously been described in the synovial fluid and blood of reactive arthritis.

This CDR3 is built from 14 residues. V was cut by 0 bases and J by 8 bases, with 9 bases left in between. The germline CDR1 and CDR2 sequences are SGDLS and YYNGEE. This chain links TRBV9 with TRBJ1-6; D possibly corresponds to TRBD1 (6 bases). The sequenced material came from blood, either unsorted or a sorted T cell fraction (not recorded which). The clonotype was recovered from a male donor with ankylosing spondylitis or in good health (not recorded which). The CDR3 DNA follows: TGTGCCAGCAGCGTAGAAGGGGGTGATTCACCCCTCCACTTT. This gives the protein CASSVEGGDSPLHF.